This entry features one T cell receptor (beta chain) sequence. The junction departs from germline at one end; a sequencing error may be responsible. This entry comes from a study of chemoradiotherapy in HPV16-positive cancers. CDR1 is SGHNT and CDR2 is YYREEE in the germline V gene (reference sequence). This CDR3 is built from 15 residues. TCRdb's table, derived via immunoSEQ multiplex PCR, lists solely in-frame clones and lacks some. The table records about 2,200 clones, around 67% of them present only once. This chain uses TRBV5-4 with TRBJ1-2; D is ambiguous. This clonotype originated in a human donor with HPV-associated anogenital cancer. Here the sequenced sample was tumor tissue, taken from a patient who underwent chemoradiotherapy. In DNA, the CDR3 is TGCGCCAGCAGCCAAGATTTTGGCAGTAACTATGGCTACACCTTC. Translation gives CASSQDFGSNYGYTF.